These 23 T cell receptor beta chains originate from one sample sequenced in a study of blood T cell repertoires in COVID-19 (dated by TCRdb to 2019 to 2021). Preparation of the library involved the immunoSEQ multiplex PCR assay. The table was pulled from immuneACCESS by TCRdb, which kept in-frame rearrangements only. Such tables lose some clones; where checked, under half of the loss comes from unresolved V genes, and the rest has no known cause. This sample holds over 150,000 clones; approximately 85% were observed only once. Over 0.55% of the sample is taken by the ten largest. The material sequenced was peripheral blood. Receptor source: a man in his sixties with COVID-19, enrolled during active disease.

This chain connects TRBV9 to TRBJ1-4; D is ambiguous. Germline CDR1 SGDLS, CDR2 YYNGEE. This CDR3 spans 19 amino acids. Trimming stripped 0 bases from V and 0 bases from J, with 18 bases between. Here the CDR3 DNA reads TGTGCCAGCAGCGTAGGTCAGGTCTCGAGGGCTGCAACTAATGAAAAACTGTTTTTT. As protein: CASSVGQVSRAATNEKLFF.

The J gene is TRBJ1-6, the V gene TRBV14; D unclear. CDR3 size: 16 residues. With 3 bases removed from V and 7 bases from J, the gap between germline ends came to 16 bases. Germline lookup yields CDR1 SGHDN and CDR2 FVKESK. For the CDR3, the DNA is TGTGCCAGCAGCCATTATGGTCCCAGATCGAATTCACCCCTCCACTTT. Protein: CASSHYGPRSNSPLHF.

V gene TRBV25-1 combines with J gene TRBJ1-1, with D tentatively TRBD1 (6 bases). Trimming stripped 3 bases from V and 6 bases from J, with 14 bases between. The CDR3 runs to 14 residues. CDR1 MGHDK and CDR2 SYGVNS come from the germline V gene. The DNA of the CDR3 is TGTGCCAGCAGTGAGGGACACACAAGGGCTGAAGCTTTCTTT. Encoded protein: CASSEGHTRAEAFF.

The chain has TRBV19 and TRBJ2-5; no firm D call. Germline loops: CDR1 LNHDA, CDR2 SQIVND (reference sequence). The CDR3 has 13 residues. Trimming took 3 bases from V and 1 from J, leaving 6 bases between them. The CDR3 is CASSIQLQETQYF. CDR3 coding DNA: TGTGCCAGTAGTATCCAACTCCAAGAGACCCAGTACTTC.

The rearrangement links TRBV13 to TRBJ2-7; possible D gene TRBD1, 5 bases. With 5 bases removed from V and 0 bases from J, the gap between germline ends came to 11 bases. Looked up from germline, CDR1 is PRHDT and CDR2 is FYEKMQ (reference sequence). The CDR3 is made up of 14 amino acids. The CDR3: CASSPRQLSYEQYF. Here the CDR3 DNA reads TGTGCCAGCAGCCCCCGACAGCTCTCCTACGAGCAGTACTTC.

Points on this clone: At the DNA level, this CDR3 is encoded by other sequences in the same sample as well. V gene TRBV5-1 combines with J gene TRBJ1-4; a possible D gene is TRBD1 (6 bases). Germline V lookup: CDR1 SGHRS, CDR2 YFSETQ. With 4 bases removed from V and 2 bases from J, the gap between germline ends came to 9 bases. The CDR3 consists of 14 residues. In DNA form, the CDR3 reads TGCGCCAGCAGCCCACAGGGCACTAATGAAAAACTGTTTTTT. Translation: CASSPQGTNEKLFF. Together with reference TRBV5-1 and TRBJ1-4, the CDR3 gives the full variable domain: KAGVTQTPRYLIKTRGQQVTLSCSPISGHRSVSWYQQTPGQGLQFLFEYFSETQRNKGNFPGRFSGRQFSNSRSEMNVSTLELGDSALYLCASSPQGTNEKLFFGSGTQLSVL.

As regards this clone: Other nucleotide sequences in the sample specify the same CDR3. This chain joins TRBV18 and TRBJ1-4; D unclear. Germline-derived CDR1 and CDR2 are KGHSH and LQKENI. Trimming stripped 2 bases from V and 5 bases from J, with 6 bases between. The CDR3 contains 13 residues. This chain's CDR3 is CASSPGLNEKLFF. The CDR3 nucleotides read TGTGCCAGCTCACCAGGGCTAAATGAAAAACTGTTTTTT.

The rearrangement joins TRBV24-1 to TRBJ1-5; 7 bases are shared with TRBD1. Germline lookup yields CDR1 KGHDR and CDR2 SFDVKD. The CDR3 is 16 amino acids. The junction had 11 bases not matched to a gene; V was cut back by 4 bases and J by 6 bases. The CDR3 loop is CATSDRDSPEVQPQHF. The CDR3 DNA is TGTGCCACCAGTGACCGGGACAGTCCGGAGGTTCAGCCCCAGCATTTT.

The rearrangement links TRBV12-2 to TRBJ1-5. TRBV12-2 is assigned pseudogene status. The CDR3 loop spans 17 amino acids. The CDR3 DNA follows: TGTGCAAGTCGCGCATTGGCCACGCCCCAAGCGGATCAGCCCCAGCATTTT. It encodes CASRALATPQADQPQHF.

V and J are TRBV14 and TRBJ1-1; D gene unclear. Germline CDR1 reads SGHDN; CDR2 reads FVKESK. CDR3 size: 14 residues. Trimming pared 4 bases from V and 5 bases from J, leaving 14 bases between. The CDR3 coding sequence is TGTGCCAGCAGCCCCCTTCCGGGGAGGACTGAAGCTTTCTTT. Its translation: CASSPLPGRTEAFF.

The rearrangement uses TRBV12-5 and TRBJ1-3, with 7 bases that match TRBD1. The length of the CDR3 is 20 residues. Per the germline V gene, CDR1 is LGHNT and CDR2 is FRNRAP. The ends lost 1 base at V and 2 bases at J; junction bases unmatched: 17. In nucleotides, the CDR3 is TGTGCTAGTGGTTTGGCCCAGAAAGCGGCCGGTCAGGGGGCTGGAAACACCATATATTTT. Translation gives CASGLAQKAAGQGAGNTIYF.

This clone was recorded only once. The V call is TRBV11-1, the J call TRBJ2-4; D gene ambiguous. Germline V CDR1 and CDR2: SGHAT, FQDESV (reference sequence). Trimming removed 1 base from V and 6 bases from J, with 10 bases in between. This CDR3 has 14 amino acids. The CDR3 DNA sequence: TGTGCCAGCAGCTTAGGGTCATCGGGAAACATTCAGTACTTC. It specifies CASSLGSSGNIQYF.

The V and J genes are TRBV6-1 and TRBJ1-3; no clear D. Trimming pared 4 bases from V and 0 bases from J, leaving 13 bases between. Per the germline V gene, CDR1 is MNHNS and CDR2 is SASEGT. CDR3 length: 16 residues. CDR3 sequence (DNA): TGTGCCAGCAGTGGTGCAGGCGTAACCTCTGGAAACACCATATATTTT. Protein product: CASSGAGVTSGNTIYF.

The J gene is TRBJ2-2, the V gene TRBV6-6; TRBD1 matches at 9 bases. Trimming at V came to 5 bases and at J to 5 bases, leaving 3 bases not matched to a gene. The CDR3 totals 14 residues. The germline CDR1 and CDR2 sequences are MNHNY and SVGAGI (reference sequence). The CDR3 DNA is TGTGCCAGCAGTGGGACAGGGCAAACCGGGGAGCTGTTTTTT. Amino acid sequence: CASSGTGQTGELFF.

This clone was observed once. The V and J genes are TRBV9 and TRBJ2-3; 7 nucleotides agree with TRBD2. The germline CDR1 and CDR2 sequences are SGDLS and YYNGEE. The CDR3 has 14 residues. Trimming cost V 4 bases and J 3 bases; bases outside gene matches: 5. The CDR3: CASSSRLATDTQYF. The CDR3 DNA sequence: TGTGCCAGCAGCTCTCGACTAGCTACAGATACGCAGTATTTT.

The chain carries TRBV6-7 and TRBJ2-7, with D possibly being TRBD2 (5 bases). TRBV6-7 is noted as an ORF with a role that remains uncertain. The CDR3 spans 15 residues. Deletions cut 6 bases from V and 3 bases from J, with 18 bases between. The CDR3 nucleotides are TGTGCCAGCAGCTACGACGGGAAAAACGGCTACGAGCAGTACTTC. Its protein is CASSYDGKNGYEQYF.

The V gene is TRBV14, the J gene TRBJ1-4; TRBD1 might be the D (6 bases). Germline V lookup: CDR1 SGHDN, CDR2 FVKESK. This CDR3 has 15 residues. V dropped 5 bases and J dropped 7 bases, with 17 bases sitting between them. DNA for the CDR3: TGTGCCAGCAGCTCGGATACAGGGCTTTCTGAAAAACTGTTTTTT. This sequence encodes CASSSDTGLSEKLFF. Together with reference TRBV14 and TRBJ1-4, the CDR3 gives the full variable domain: EAGVTQFPSHSVIEKGQTVTLRCDPISGHDNLYWYRRVMGKEIKFLLHFVKESKQDESGMPNNRFLAERTGGTYSTLKVQPAELEDSGVYFCASSSDTGLSEKLFFGSGTQLSVL.

The genes are TRBV5-1 and TRBJ1-4; 7 bases map to TRBD1. Germline lookup yields CDR1 SGHRS and CDR2 YFSETQ. The junction had 5 bases not matched to a gene; V was cut back by 4 bases and J by 5 bases. The CDR3 runs to 14 residues. In DNA, the CDR3 is TGCGCCAGCAGCCGACAGGGAGAGAATGAAAAACTGTTTTTT. Its translation is CASSRQGENEKLFF.

This clone was found once. The chain is built from TRBV7-9 and TRBJ2-5; 10 bases fit TRBD1. Trimming took 6 bases from V and 4 from J; bases not matched to a gene: 8. CDR1 and CDR2 from the germline V gene are SEHNR and FQNEAQ (reference sequence). The CDR3 is 15 amino acids. In nucleotides, the CDR3 is TGTGCCAGCAGTTCCGGGACAGGGGTACGAGAGACCCAGTACTTC. It encodes CASSSGTGVRETQYF.

The chain couples TRBV3-1 (or the pseudogene TRBV3-2) to TRBJ1-1; no reliable D call. This CDR3 contains 13 residues. V was cut by 1 base and J by 6 bases, with 9 bases left in between. Looked up from germline, CDR1 is LGHDT and CDR2 is YNNKEL (reference sequence). The chain's CDR3 is CASSQGSVSEAFF. The CDR3 region has the DNA TGTGCCAGCAGCCAAGGATCAGTGTCTGAAGCTTTCTTT.

The gene calls are TRBV4-3 and TRBJ1-2; D may be TRBD1 (6 bases). V was cut by 3 bases and J by 7 bases, with 18 bases left in between. The germline V gene has CDR1 LGHNA and CDR2 YSLEER. The CDR3 loop spans 15 amino acids. The CDR3 spells CASSQAGGGWGGYTF. The CDR3 DNA reads as TGCGCCAGCAGCCAGGCGGGGGGCGGATGGGGTGGCTACACCTTC.

The chain is built from TRBV11-2 and TRBJ1-1; 8 bases agree with TRBD1. The CDR3 is 13 amino acids. Germline-derived CDR1 and CDR2 are SGHAT and FQNNGV. V was pared by 9 bases and J by 1 base, with 4 bases of the junction left unmatched. The CDR3 is CASTGGRNTEAFF. The CDR3 DNA reads TGTGCCAGTACAGGGGGGCGGAACACTGAAGCTTTCTTT.

This chain links TRBV6-6 with TRBJ2-7; TRBD2 agrees at 11 bases. V trimming: 6 bases; J trimming: 4 bases; junction bases outside the gene matches: 5. Germline CDR1 and CDR2: MNHNY and SVGAGI (reference sequence). The CDR3 has 14 residues. The CDR3 protein is CASSLTSGSYEQYF. Here the CDR3 DNA reads TGTGCCAGCAGCCTCACTAGCGGGAGTTACGAGCAGTACTTC.